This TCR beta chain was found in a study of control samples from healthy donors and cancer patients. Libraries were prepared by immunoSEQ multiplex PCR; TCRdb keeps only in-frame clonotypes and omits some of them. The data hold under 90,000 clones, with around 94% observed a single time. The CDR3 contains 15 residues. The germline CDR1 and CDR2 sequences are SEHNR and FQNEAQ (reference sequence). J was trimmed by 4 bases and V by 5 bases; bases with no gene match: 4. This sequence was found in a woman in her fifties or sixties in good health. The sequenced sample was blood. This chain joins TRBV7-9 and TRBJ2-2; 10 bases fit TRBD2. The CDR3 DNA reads TGTGCCAGCAGCCCCAAGCGGGAGGGCACCGGGGAGCTGTTTTTT. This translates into CASSPKREGTGELFF.